One sample yielded the 8 T cell receptor beta chains listed below, sequenced in a study of STAT5B mutations in CD4+ large granular lymphocyte leukemia (dated by TCRdb to between 2020 and 2023). Library method: the immunoSEQ multiplex PCR assay. Held by TCRdb, this immuneACCESS table contains in-frame sequences only and omits some clones. Under half of the omission traces to an unresolved V gene where checked; the cause of the rest is unknown. This sample has about 33,000 clones in its table, and approximately 81% of those were observed once. The ten largest clones add up to approximately 0.29% of the sample. Input material: CD4+ T cells from blood buffy coats. Receptors were obtained from a human donor in good health.

The rearrangement joins TRBV28 to TRBJ1-2; 8 bases map to TRBD1. The CDR3 extends over 13 amino acids. Germline loops: CDR1 MDHEN, CDR2 SYDVKM. V gave up 5 bases and J gave up 8 bases; unmatched junction bases: 7. CDR3 DNA: TGTGCCAGCAGTCAACAGGGGGTAGGAGGCTACACCTTC. Its translation is CASSQQGVGGYTF.

V gene TRBV5-5 combines with J gene TRBJ1-1; D is perhaps TRBD1 (5 bases). The CDR3 is 13 residues long. V dropped 3 bases and J dropped 0 bases, with 6 bases sitting between them. The germline CDR1 and CDR2 sequences are SGHKS and YYEKEE (reference sequence). The CDR3 nucleotides are TGTGCCAGCAGCTCGACAGTGAACACTGAAGCTTTCTTT. Protein: CASSSTVNTEAFF.

This chain links TRBV19 with TRBJ1-2; 9 nucleotides agree with TRBD1. J was trimmed by 2 bases and V by 7 bases; bases with no gene match: 8. Looked up from germline, CDR1 is LNHDA and CDR2 is SQIVND (reference sequence). The CDR3 consists of 15 residues. CDR3 in DNA: TGTGCCAGTACCAACCCCGGGACAGGGAACTATGGCTACACCTTC. Protein sequence: CASTNPGTGNYGYTF.

The rearrangement joins TRBV5-1 to TRBJ1-2, with TRBD1 identical over 8 bases. The CDR3 has 14 residues. The junction had 5 bases not matched to a gene; V was cut back by 0 bases and J by 7 bases. CDR1 and CDR2 (germline): SGHRS, YFSETQ. CDR3 DNA: TGCGCCAGCAGCTTGGTAGGACAGGGAAGTGGCTACACCTTC. It codes for CASSLVGQGSGYTF. Full variable domain (rest looked up from reference TRBV5-1 and TRBJ1-2): KAGVTQTPRYLIKTRGQQVTLSCSPISGHRSVSWYQQTPGQGLQFLFEYFSETQRNKGNFPGRFSGRQFSNSRSEMNVSTLELGDSALYLCASSLVGQGSGYTFGSGTRLTVV.

This sequence joins TRBV19 and TRBJ2-3; 13 nucleotides agree with TRBD2. V trimming: 4 bases; J trimming: 5 bases; junction bases outside the gene matches: 9. This CDR3 is 17 amino acids long. Germline CDR1 LNHDA, CDR2 SQIVND (reference sequence). CDR3 sequence: CASSTTRLAGGLDTQYF. DNA for the CDR3: TGTGCCAGTAGTACGACCCGACTAGCGGGAGGACTAGATACGCAGTATTTT.

J is TRBJ2-3 and V is TRBV7-3; D might be TRBD2 (5 bases). The CDR3 runs to 14 residues. The germline V and J ends were trimmed by 4 bases and 0 bases, with 8 bases remaining between them. The germline gives CDR1 SGHTA, CDR2 FQGTGA. CDR3 residues: CASSWAGSTDTQYF. The DNA of the CDR3 is TGTGCCAGCAGCTGGGCGGGCAGCACAGATACGCAGTATTTT. The entire variable domain, with the rest obtained from reference TRBV7-3 and TRBJ2-3, is as follows: GAGVSQTPSNKVTEKGKYVELRCDPISGHTALYWYRQSLGQGPEFLIYFQGTGAADDSGLPNDRFFAVRPEGSVSTLKIQRTERGDSAVYLCASSWAGSTDTQYFGPGTRLTVL.

V and J are TRBV5-6 and TRBJ2-6; 9 positions match TRBD1. Germline V gene sequence: CDR1 SGHDT, CDR2 YYEEEE. With V trimmed by 4 bases and J by 5 bases, 10 bases remained unmatched. This CDR3 contains 17 residues. The CDR3 reads CASSSDRGFLWANVLTF. The CDR3 DNA sequence: TGTGCCAGCAGCAGTGACAGGGGGTTTCTCTGGGCCAACGTCCTGACTTTC.

This clone was picked up one time. The rearrangement joins TRBV6-5 to TRBJ2-3, with 9 bases matching TRBD2. Germline trimming cut 7 bases from V and 7 bases from J; bases unmatched to any gene: 9. The CDR3 is made up of 14 amino acids. The germline gives CDR1 MNHEY, CDR2 SVGAGI. The CDR3 here is CASTPGLASYTQYF. In nucleotides, the CDR3 is TGTGCCAGCACTCCGGGACTAGCTTCGTATACGCAGTATTTT.